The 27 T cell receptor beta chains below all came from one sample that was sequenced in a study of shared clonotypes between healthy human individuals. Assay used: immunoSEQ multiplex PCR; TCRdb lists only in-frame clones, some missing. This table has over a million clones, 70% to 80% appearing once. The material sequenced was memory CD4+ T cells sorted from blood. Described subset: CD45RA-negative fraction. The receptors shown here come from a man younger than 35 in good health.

The CDR3, as DNA: TGTGCCAGCAGTTGGGGTCGAGACACCGGGGAGCTGTTTTTT. It is translated as CASSWGRDTGELFF. The V gene is TRBV11-3, the J gene TRBJ2-2; D ambiguous. Trimming took 6 bases from V and 3 from J, leaving 11 bases between them. The CDR3 spans 14 residues. Germline V lookup: CDR1 SGHNT, CDR2 YENEEA.

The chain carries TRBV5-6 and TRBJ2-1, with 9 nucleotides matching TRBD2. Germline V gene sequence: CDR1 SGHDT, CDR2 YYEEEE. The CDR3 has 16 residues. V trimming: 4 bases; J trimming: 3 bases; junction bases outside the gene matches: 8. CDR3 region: CASSTQVTSGYNEQFF. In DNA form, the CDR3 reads TGTGCCAGCAGCACCCAGGTGACTAGCGGCTACAATGAGCAGTTCTTC.

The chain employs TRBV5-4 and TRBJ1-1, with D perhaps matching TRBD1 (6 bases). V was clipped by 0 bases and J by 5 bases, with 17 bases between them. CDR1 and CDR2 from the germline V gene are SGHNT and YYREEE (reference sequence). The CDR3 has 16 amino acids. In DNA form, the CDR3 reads TGTGCCAGCAGCTTGGGGGCCGGGGGCGGCAGGACTGAAGCTTTCTTT. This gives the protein CASSLGAGGGRTEAFF.

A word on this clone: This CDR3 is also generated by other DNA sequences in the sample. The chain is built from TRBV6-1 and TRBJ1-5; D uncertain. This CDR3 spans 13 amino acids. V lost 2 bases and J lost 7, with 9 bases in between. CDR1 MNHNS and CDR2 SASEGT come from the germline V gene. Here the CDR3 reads CASSELVDQPQHF. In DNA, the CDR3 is TGTGCCAGCAGTGAATTGGTGGACCAGCCCCAGCATTTT.

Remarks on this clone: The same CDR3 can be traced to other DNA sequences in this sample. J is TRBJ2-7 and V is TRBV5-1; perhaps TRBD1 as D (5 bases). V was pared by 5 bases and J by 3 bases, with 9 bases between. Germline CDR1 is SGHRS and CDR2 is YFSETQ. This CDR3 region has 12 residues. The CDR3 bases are TGCGCCAGCAGTCCGCAGGGCTACGAGCAGTACTTC. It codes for CASSPQGYEQYF.

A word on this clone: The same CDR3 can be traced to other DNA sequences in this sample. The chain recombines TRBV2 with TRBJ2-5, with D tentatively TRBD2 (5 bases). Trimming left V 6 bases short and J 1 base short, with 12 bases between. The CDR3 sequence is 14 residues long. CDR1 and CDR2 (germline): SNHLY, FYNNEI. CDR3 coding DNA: TGTGCCAGCAGCCCCGATCGGGGCCAAGAGACCCAGTACTTC. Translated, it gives CASSPDRGQETQYF.

CDR3 protein: CASSLWTSGIDEQFF. CDR3 sequence (DNA): TGTGCCAGCAGTTTATGGACTAGCGGGATCGATGAGCAGTTCTTC. The chain employs TRBV28 and TRBJ2-1; TRBD2 matches at 11 bases. The CDR3 is made up of 15 amino acids. Germline trimming cut 0 bases from V and 8 bases from J; bases unmatched to any gene: 3. The germline CDR1 and CDR2 sequences are MDHEN and SYDVKM.

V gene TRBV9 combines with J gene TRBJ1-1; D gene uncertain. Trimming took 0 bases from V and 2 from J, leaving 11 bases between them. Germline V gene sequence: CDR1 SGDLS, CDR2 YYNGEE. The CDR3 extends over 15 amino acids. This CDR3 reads CASSVVQLTNTEAFF. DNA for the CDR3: TGTGCCAGCAGCGTAGTTCAGTTGACAAACACTGAAGCTTTCTTT.

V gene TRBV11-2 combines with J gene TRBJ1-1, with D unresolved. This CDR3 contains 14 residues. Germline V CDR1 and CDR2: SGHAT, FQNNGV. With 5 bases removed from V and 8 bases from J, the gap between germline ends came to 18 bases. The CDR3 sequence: CASSPGTLLGEAFF. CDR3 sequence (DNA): TGTGCCAGCAGCCCCGGAACCCTTTTAGGGGAAGCTTTCTTT.

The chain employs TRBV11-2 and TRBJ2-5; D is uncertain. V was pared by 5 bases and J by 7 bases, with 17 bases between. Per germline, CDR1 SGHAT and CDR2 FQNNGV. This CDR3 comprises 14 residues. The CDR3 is CASSGQASPGTQYF. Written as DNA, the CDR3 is TGTGCCAGCAGCGGTCAGGCCTCCCCGGGGACCCAGTACTTC.

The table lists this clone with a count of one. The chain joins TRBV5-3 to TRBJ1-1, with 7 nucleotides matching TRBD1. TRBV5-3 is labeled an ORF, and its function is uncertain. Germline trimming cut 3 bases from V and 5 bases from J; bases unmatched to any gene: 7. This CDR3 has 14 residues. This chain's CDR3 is CARSSQGERTEAFF. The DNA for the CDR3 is TGTGCCAGAAGCTCCCAGGGGGAGCGGACTGAAGCTTTCTTT.

DNA for the CDR3: TGTGCCAGTACACAGGGAATCTATGGCTACACCTTC. Its protein product is CASTQGIYGYTF. This chain connects TRBV19 to TRBJ1-2, with TRBD1 as a possible D gene (6 bases). V was clipped by 7 bases and J by 4 bases, with 10 bases between them. This CDR3 comprises 12 residues. CDR1 and CDR2 (germline): LNHDA, SQIVND (reference sequence).

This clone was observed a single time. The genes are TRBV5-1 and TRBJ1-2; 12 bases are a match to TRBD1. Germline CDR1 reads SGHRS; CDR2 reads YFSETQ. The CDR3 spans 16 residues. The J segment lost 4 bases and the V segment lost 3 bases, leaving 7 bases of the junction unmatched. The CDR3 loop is CASSSGGQGAVYGYTF. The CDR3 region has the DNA TGCGCCAGCAGCTCTGGGGGACAGGGGGCGGTCTATGGCTACACCTTC.

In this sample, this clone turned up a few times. CDR3 sequence reads: CASSVGLAAPRVSDTQYF. The CDR3 region has the DNA TGTGCCAGCAGCGTCGGACTAGCGGCCCCAAGGGTATCAGATACGCAGTATTTT. The chain has TRBV9 and TRBJ2-3; 10 bases align to TRBD2. CDR1 is SGDLS, CDR2 YYNGEE, per germline. This CDR3 has 18 amino acids. The J segment lost 4 bases and the V segment lost 2 bases, leaving 13 bases of the junction unmatched.

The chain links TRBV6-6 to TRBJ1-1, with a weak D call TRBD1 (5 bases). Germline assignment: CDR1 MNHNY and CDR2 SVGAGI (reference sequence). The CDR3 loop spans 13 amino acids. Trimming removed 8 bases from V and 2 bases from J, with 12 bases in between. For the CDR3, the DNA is TGTGCCAGCTCGCGCAGGGAAAACACTGAAGCTTTCTTT. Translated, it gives CASSRRENTEAFF.

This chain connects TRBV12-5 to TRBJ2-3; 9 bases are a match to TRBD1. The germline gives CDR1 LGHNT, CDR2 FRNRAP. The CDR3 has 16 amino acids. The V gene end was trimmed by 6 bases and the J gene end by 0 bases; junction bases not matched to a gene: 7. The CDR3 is CASGKTGGYSTDTQYF. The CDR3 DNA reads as TGTGCTAGTGGCAAGACAGGGGGATATAGCACAGATACGCAGTATTTT. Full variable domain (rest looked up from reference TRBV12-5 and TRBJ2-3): DARVTQTPRHKVTEMGQEVTMRCQPILGHNTVFWYRQTMMQGLELLAYFRNRAPLDDSGMPKDRFSAEMPDATLATLKIQPSEPRDSAVYFCASGKTGGYSTDTQYFGPGTRLTVL.

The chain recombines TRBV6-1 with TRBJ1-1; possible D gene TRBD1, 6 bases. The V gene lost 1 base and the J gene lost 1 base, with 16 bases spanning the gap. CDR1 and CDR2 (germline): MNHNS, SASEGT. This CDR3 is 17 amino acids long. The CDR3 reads CASSEVLIGQSNTEAFF. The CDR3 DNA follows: TGTGCCAGCAGTGAAGTTTTGATCGGACAGTCGAACACTGAAGCTTTCTTT.

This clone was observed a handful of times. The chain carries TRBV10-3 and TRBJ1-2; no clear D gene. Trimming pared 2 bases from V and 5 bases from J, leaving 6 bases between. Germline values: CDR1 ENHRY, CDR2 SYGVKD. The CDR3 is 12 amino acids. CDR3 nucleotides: TGTGCCATCAGTGAGGGGCTTTATGGCTACACCTTC. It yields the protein CAISEGLYGYTF.

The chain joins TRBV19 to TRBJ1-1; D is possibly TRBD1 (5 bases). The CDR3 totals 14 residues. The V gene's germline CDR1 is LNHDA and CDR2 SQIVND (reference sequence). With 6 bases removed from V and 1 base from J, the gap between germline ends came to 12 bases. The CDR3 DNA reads TGTGCCAGTAGGGGGGATTTCAGGAACACTGAAGCTTTCTTT. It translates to CASRGDFRNTEAFF.

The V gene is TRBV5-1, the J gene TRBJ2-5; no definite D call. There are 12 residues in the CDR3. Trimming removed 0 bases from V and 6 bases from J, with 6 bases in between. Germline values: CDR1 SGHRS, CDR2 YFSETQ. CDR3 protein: CASSLEVQTQYF. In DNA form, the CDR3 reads TGCGCCAGCAGCTTGGAGGTGCAGACCCAGTACTTC.

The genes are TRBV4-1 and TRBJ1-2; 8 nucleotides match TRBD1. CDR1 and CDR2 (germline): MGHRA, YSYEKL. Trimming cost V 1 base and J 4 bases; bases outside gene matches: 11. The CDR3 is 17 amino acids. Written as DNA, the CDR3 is TGCGCCAGCAGCCAAGTAATAGGGGCAGGGGGCCCCTATGGCTACACCTTC. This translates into CASSQVIGAGGPYGYTF.

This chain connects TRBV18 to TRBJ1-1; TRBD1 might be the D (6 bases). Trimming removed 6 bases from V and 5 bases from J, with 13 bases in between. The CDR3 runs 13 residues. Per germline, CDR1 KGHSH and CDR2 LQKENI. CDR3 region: CASSGGGFTEAFF. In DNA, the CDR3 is TGTGCCAGCTCGGGAGGGGGATTTACTGAAGCTTTCTTT.

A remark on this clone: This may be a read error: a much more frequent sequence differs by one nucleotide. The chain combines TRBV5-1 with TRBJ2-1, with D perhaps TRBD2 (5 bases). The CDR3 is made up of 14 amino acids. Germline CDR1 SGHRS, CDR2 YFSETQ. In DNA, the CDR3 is TGCGTCACTCGACTCGGGGATTCCTACAATGAGCAGTTCTTC. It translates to CVTRLGDSYNEQFF.

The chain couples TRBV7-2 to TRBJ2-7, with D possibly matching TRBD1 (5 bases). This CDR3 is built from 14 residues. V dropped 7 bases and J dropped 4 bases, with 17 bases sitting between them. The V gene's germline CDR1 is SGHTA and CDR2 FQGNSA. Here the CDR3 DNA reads TGTGCCAGCACCCCAGGGCGCGTAGAGTACGAGCAGTACTTC. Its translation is CASTPGRVEYEQYF. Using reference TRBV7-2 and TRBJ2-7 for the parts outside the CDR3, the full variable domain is GAGVSQSPSNKVTEKGKDVELRCDPISGHTALYWYRQSLGQGLEFLIYFQGNSAPDKSGLPSDRFSAERTGGSVSTLTIQRTQQEDSAVYLCASTPGRVEYEQYFGPGTRLTVT.

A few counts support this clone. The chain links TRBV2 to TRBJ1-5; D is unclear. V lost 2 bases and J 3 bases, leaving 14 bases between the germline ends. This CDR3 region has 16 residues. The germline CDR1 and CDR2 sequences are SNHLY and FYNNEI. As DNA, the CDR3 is TGTGCCAGCAGTGAACGTATGGGTGTGGACAATCAGCCCCAGCATTTT. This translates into CASSERMGVDNQPQHF.

CDR3: CASSHPGALEQFF. Written as DNA, the CDR3 is TGTGCCAGCAGCCACCCGGGGGCCCTCGAGCAGTTCTTC. This chain joins TRBV7-9 and TRBJ2-1, with D perhaps assigned TRBD1 or TRBD2 (6 bases each). The CDR3 has 13 residues. V gave up 5 bases and J gave up 10 bases, with 15 bases separating them. From germline, CDR1 is SEHNR and CDR2 FQNEAQ (reference sequence).

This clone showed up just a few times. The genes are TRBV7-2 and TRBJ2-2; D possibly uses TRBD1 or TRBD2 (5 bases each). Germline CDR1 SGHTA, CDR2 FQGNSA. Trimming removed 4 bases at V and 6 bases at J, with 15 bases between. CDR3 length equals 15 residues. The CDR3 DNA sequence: TGTGCCAGCAGCTCCCGGGGCGATCGAGCCGGGGAGCTGTTTTTT. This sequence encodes CASSSRGDRAGELFF.